This TCR beta chain was obtained from a study of breast tumors, draining lymph nodes, adjacent tissues. Each CDR3 protein gets one entry after TCRdb re-called the multiplex PCR reads with MiXCR. In the table there are over 100,000 distinct CDR3 sequences, 20% to 25% of which are singletons. This clonotype appeared many times. Antigen: not known. Axillary draining lymph nodes of breast cancer patients supplied the node samples. Study-wide points: Tumor and nontumor repertoires were significantly more similar in luminal-like than in basal-like breast cancer. That most tumor T cells come from lymph nodes remained unproven. Findings are consistent with lymph node origin and intratumoral expansion of most tumor T cells. Compared with lymph nodes, tumors were less diverse; compared with nontumor tissue, more.

CDR3 length: 14 residues. CDR1 and CDR2 from the germline V gene are DFQATT and SNEGSKA (reference sequence). Trimming removed 3 bases from V and 2 bases from J; junction bases left unmatched: 6. The sample was axillary lymph node tissue. This sequence originates from a female donor with breast cancer. Some clones in this sample may be carry-over from other donors' samples. This chain uses TRBV20-1 with TRBJ2-7; 8 nucleotides agree with TRBD2. CDR3 loop: CSASASGFTYEQYF. CDR3 DNA: TGCAGTGCTAGTGCTAGCGGGTTCACCTACGAGCAGTACTTC.